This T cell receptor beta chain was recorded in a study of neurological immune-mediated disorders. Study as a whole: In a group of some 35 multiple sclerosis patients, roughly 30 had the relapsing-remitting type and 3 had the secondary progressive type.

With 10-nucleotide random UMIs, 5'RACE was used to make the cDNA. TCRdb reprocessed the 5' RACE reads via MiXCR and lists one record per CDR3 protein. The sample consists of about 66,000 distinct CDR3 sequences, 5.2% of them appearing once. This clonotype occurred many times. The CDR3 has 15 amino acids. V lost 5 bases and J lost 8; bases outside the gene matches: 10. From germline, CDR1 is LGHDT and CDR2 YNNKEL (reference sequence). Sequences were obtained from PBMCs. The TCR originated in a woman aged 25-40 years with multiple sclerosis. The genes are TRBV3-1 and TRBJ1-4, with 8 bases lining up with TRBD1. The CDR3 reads CASSAQGARGEKLFF. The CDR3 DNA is TGTGCCAGCAGCGCCCAGGGGGCGAGAGGGGAAAAACTGTTTTTT. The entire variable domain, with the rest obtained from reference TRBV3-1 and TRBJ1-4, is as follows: DTAVSQTPKYLVTQMGNDKSIKCEQNLGHDTMYWYKQDSKKFLKIMFSYNNKELIINETVPNRFSPKSPDKAHLNLHINSLELGDSAVYFCASSAQGARGEKLFFGSGTQLSVL.